Listed below are T cell receptor beta chains from one sample, sequenced in a study of blood T cell repertoires in COVID-19. The method was immunoSEQ multiplex PCR; TCRdb's version includes in-frame clones alone and lacks a portion of them. Counted here are some 150,000 clones, 81% occurring once; the ten biggest clones make up around 8%. The material sequenced was peripheral blood. The receptors come from a woman in her sixties or seventies with active or convalescent COVID-19. Each CDR3 is given with its conserved first and last residue. Fields, in order: CDR3 length, V gene, J gene, clone size, D gene, CDR3 DNA, CDR3 protein. A D gene is named only where the DNA matches it firmly. Size values are once, few and many counts, or a class for expanded clones, and some rows have none.

>12|TRBV29-1|TRBJ2-7|NA|NA
TGCAGCGTTTTGGACAGCTCCTACGAGCAGTACTTC
CSVLDSSYEQYF
>17|TRBV5-4|TRBJ2-1|NA|TRBD2
TGTGCCAGCAGCTTGGGACACTTAGCGGGAGGACACAATGAGCAGTTCTTC
CASSLGHLAGGHNEQFF
>16|TRBV28|TRBJ2-7|once|NA
TGTGCCAGCAGTCCCCCCCAACAGGGTAGCTCCTACGAGCAGTACTTC
CASSPPQQGSSYEQYF
>11|TRBV14|TRBJ1-1|once|NA
TGTGCCAGCAGCCTCAGGGAAGAAGCTTTCTTT
CASSLREEAFF
>15|TRBV6-5|TRBJ1-5|NA|TRBD1
TGTGCCAGCAGGACAGGGGACGTGGGCAATCAGCCCCAGCATTTT
CASRTGDVGNQPQHF
>13|TRBV6-5|TRBJ1-1|once|TRBD1
TGTGCCACCTCAGGGGGTTTGAACACTGAAGCTTTCTTT
CATSGGLNTEAFF
>13|TRBV27|TRBJ1-2|few|NA
TGTGCCAGCAGTTTAGGGGGCGCGGATGGCTACACCTTC
CASSLGGADGYTF
>11|TRBV7-2|TRBJ1-4|NA|NA
TGTGCCAGCAGCTCCCTGGAAAAACTGTTTTTT
CASSSLEKLFF
>14|TRBV6-5|TRBJ2-2|NA|NA
TGTGCCAGCAGACCAAATCAGTCCCCCGGGGAGCTGTTTTTT
CASRPNQSPGELFF
>13|TRBV20-1|TRBJ2-7|NA|TRBD1
TGCAGTGCCAGTAAAGACAGGGACTACGAGCAGTACTTC
CSASKDRDYEQYF
>12|TRBV6-2/TRBV6-3|TRBJ2-5|NA|NA
TGTGCCAGCAGTTTCTACCCGGGGACCCAGTACTTC
CASSFYPGTQYF
>14|TRBV5-8|TRBJ1-1|NA|TRBD1
TGTGCCAGCAGCTTGGGGACAGGGACATATATCGCTTTCTTT
CASSLGTGTYIAFF
>16|TRBV6-5|TRBJ1-1|NA|NA
TGTGCCAGCAGTTGGCTTGCGGCAGGGATGAACACTGAAGCTTTCTTT
CASSWLAAGMNTEAFF
>11|TRBV12-3/TRBV12-4|TRBJ2-1|NA|NA
TGTGCCAGCAGAACCCGCGGTGAGCAGTTCTTC
CASRTRGEQFF
>14|TRBV7-3|TRBJ2-1|NA|NA
TGTGCCAGCAGCCATTCGACTAGGAACAATGAGCAGTTCTTC
CASSHSTRNNEQFF
>14|TRBV14|TRBJ2-5|NA|NA
TGTGCCAGCTCTAGTTATAGGCTCCAAGAGACCCAGTACTTC
CASSSYRLQETQYF
>14|TRBV7-9|TRBJ2-7|NA|TRBD1
TGTGCCAGCAGCGTAACCGGGACAGCAGACGAGCAGTACTTC
CASSVTGTADEQYF
>15|TRBV28|TRBJ2-7|NA|NA
TGTGCCAGCAGTTTGGTTTCGCGGGTCTCCTACGAGCAGTACTTC
CASSLVSRVSYEQYF
>15|TRBV24-1|TRBJ2-7|NA|NA
TGTGCCACCAGTGATTCGCCTGGGGCAGGGGGGGAGCAGTACTTC
CATSDSPGAGGEQYF
>16|TRBV4-1|TRBJ1-2|once|TRBD1
TGCGCCAGCAGCCAAGATCCGACAGGGGTCGTCTATGGCTACACCTTC
CASSQDPTGVVYGYTF
>10|TRBV30|TRBJ2-7|NA|NA
TGTGCCTGGAGCCGCTACGAGCAGTACTTC
CAWSRYEQYF
>15|TRBV28|TRBJ2-1|NA|TRBD2
TGTGCCAGCAGTTTCGCTAGCGGGGGGGTTAATGAGCAGTTCTTC
CASSFASGGVNEQFF
>14|TRBV23-1|TRBJ1-2|NA|NA
TGCGCCAGCAGTCCCCCGGGGGAAAACTATGGCTACACCTTC
CASSPPGENYGYTF
>11|TRBV28|TRBJ1-6|once|NA
TGTGCCAGCAGTTTTAGTTCACCCCTCCACTTT
CASSFSSPLHF
>14|TRBV4-2|TRBJ2-1|once|NA
TGTGCCAGCAGCCAAGATCGATCTCGGAATGAGCAGTTCTTC
CASSQDRSRNEQFF
>14|TRBV7-3|TRBJ2-3|once|TRBD2
TGTGCCAGCAGCCTGACTAGCAGCACAGATACGCAGTATTTT
CASSLTSSTDTQYF
>15|TRBV11-3|TRBJ1-2|NA|NA
TGTGCCAGCAGCTCCAAGGGGAATCCCGTCTATGGCTACACCTTC
CASSSKGNPVYGYTF
>11|TRBV25-1|TRBJ2-4|NA|NA
TGTGCCAGCAAACAGGGAGACATTCAGTACTTC
CASKQGDIQYF
>14|TRBV28|TRBJ1-5|NA|NA
TGTGCCAGCAGTTTATTATTTAGCAATCAGCCCCAGCATTTT
CASSLLFSNQPQHF
>12|TRBV29-1|TRBJ1-2|NA|TRBD1
TGCAGCGTTTTGGGACAGTACTATGGCTACACCTTC
CSVLGQYYGYTF
>16|TRBV5-1|TRBJ1-1|NA|TRBD1
TGCGCCAGCAGCCTCTTAATGACAGGGGCCCACACTGAAGCTTTCTTT
CASSLLMTGAHTEAFF
>17|TRBV2|TRBJ1-2|NA|TRBD1
TGTGCCAGCAGTTTGAGACAGGGAAATCTCAAAGGTTATGGCTACACCTTC
CASSLRQGNLKGYGYTF
>13|TRBV3-1/TRBV3-2|TRBJ1-1|NA|NA
TGTGCCTTATCCAGGGGATCGGGCACTGAAGCTTTCTTT
CALSRGSGTEAFF
>14|TRBV5-1|TRBJ1-1|NA|TRBD1
TGCGCCAGCAGCGTGACAGGGATGAACACTGAAGCTTTCTTT
CASSVTGMNTEAFF
>14|TRBV3-1/TRBV3-2|TRBJ1-1|NA|TRBD1
TGTGCCAGCAGCCGGAAAGACAGGGACGCTGAAGCTTTCTTT
CASSRKDRDAEAFF
>15|TRBV23-1|TRBJ2-3|NA|TRBD2
TGCGCCAGCCGGCCGTATAGCGGGAGGACAGATACGCAGTATTTT
CASRPYSGRTDTQYF
>16|TRBV24-1|TRBJ2-3|NA|TRBD2
TGTGCCACCAGTGACCCGGGACTAGCGGGCACAGATACGCAGTATTTT
CATSDPGLAGTDTQYF
>14|TRBV15|TRBJ2-5|NA|NA
TGTGCCACCAAAGGAGGCAGAGTTCAAGAGACCCAGTACTTC
CATKGGRVQETQYF
>16|TRBV2|TRBJ1-4|NA|TRBD1
TGTGCCAGCATTACGGAAGCAGGGGGTTTTAATGAAAAACTGTTTTTT
CASITEAGGFNEKLFF
>15|TRBV19|TRBJ1-4|NA|NA
TGTGCCAGTAGTCCCCGGGTCTCTAAAAATGAAAAACTGTTTTTT
CASSPRVSKNEKLFF
>14|TRBV30|TRBJ1-4|once|TRBD1
TGTGCCTGGAGTGTGCGCGGGACAGGAGAAAAACTGTTTTTT
CAWSVRGTGEKLFF
>12|TRBV28|TRBJ1-2|once|TRBD1
TGTGCCAGCAGTCCAGGGGGGTATGGCTACACCTTC
CASSPGGYGYTF
>15|TRBV29-1|TRBJ1-2|NA|TRBD1
TGCAGCGTGAGGGACAGGGCAGGGGCTATGGCTGGCTACACCTTC
CSVRDRAGAMAGYTF
>11|TRBV5-1|TRBJ2-5|NA|NA
TGCGCCAGCAGGGCGGGTGAGACCCAGTACTTC
CASRAGETQYF